The clone carrying this T cell receptor (beta chain) has a count of ten or more. The antigen is not known. The junction departs from the called germline gene at one end, perhaps through a read error. This sample was included in a study of early T cells in non-severe SARS-CoV-2 infection. TCRdb ran MiXCR on the 5' RACE reads and lists one entry per CDR3 protein. Of some 61,000 distinct CDR3 sequences detected, 9.3% appear once; the ten largest clones hold around 21%. Study outcomes and limitations: Matches to VDJdb favored anti-spike CD8 responses and missed private and CD4 specificities.

The CDR3 spans 15 residues. The germline gives CDR1 LGHDT, CDR2 YNNKEL (reference sequence). This chain connects TRBV3-1 to TRBJ1-1; D not resolved. This TCR was recovered from an adult who was a healthcare worker with PCR-confirmed SARS-CoV-2 infection or an uninfected control (not recorded which). The sample taken for sequencing was whole blood. CDR3 nucleotide sequence: TGTGCCAGCAGCCAAGGCCCTACTTTTCGCACTGAAGTTTTCTTT. Translated: CASSQGPTFRTEVFF.